A single sample gave rise to the 17 T cell receptor beta chains below, sequenced in a study of cytomegalovirus exposure and HLA in healthy donors. Data came from immunoSEQ multiplex PCR; TCRdb stores just in-frame clones and leaves some out. The profile shows around 170,000 clones, 85% of them singletons. The sequencing input was PBMCs. These receptors all come from a man between 18 and 29 years old in good health and CMV-seropositive.

This chain uses TRBV10-3 with TRBJ2-7; TRBD2 is a possible D gene (7 bases). Looked up from germline, CDR1 is ENHRY and CDR2 is SYGVKD. The CDR3 is made up of 13 amino acids. V lost 6 bases and J 3 bases, leaving 12 bases between the germline ends. CDR3 loop: CAIRNREGYEQYF. CDR3 nucleotide sequence: TGTGCCATCAGAAACAGGGAGGGCTACGAGCAGTACTTC.

This chain joins TRBV28 and TRBJ2-2, with D perhaps matching TRBD2 (6 bases). V was trimmed by 3 bases and J by 6 bases, leaving 11 bases between them. Per the germline V gene, CDR1 is MDHEN and CDR2 is SYDVKM. The CDR3 contains 14 residues. CDR3 residues: CASSFPREAGELFF. For the CDR3, the DNA is TGTGCCAGCAGTTTCCCCAGGGAGGCCGGGGAGCTGTTTTTT.

V usage is TRBV7-9 and J usage is TRBJ2-1; 9 positions match TRBD2. Germline V lookup: CDR1 SEHNR, CDR2 FQNEAQ (reference sequence). There are 16 residues in the CDR3. V shed 5 bases and J 0 bases; nucleotides not matched to a gene: 5. CDR3 DNA sequence: TGTGCCAGCAGCCCAATTAGCGGGAGCTCCTACAATGAGCAGTTCTTC. Its protein is CASSPISGSSYNEQFF.

The chain recombines TRBV5-1 with TRBJ2-1, with TRBD1 identical over 10 bases. The CDR3 consists of 14 residues. CDR1 is SGHRS and CDR2 is YFSETQ in the germline V gene. V shed 4 bases, J shed 8 bases, and the junction held 6 bases outside the gene matches. The CDR3: CASSPGQGYDEQFF. CDR3 in DNA: TGCGCCAGCAGCCCGGGACAGGGGTACGATGAGCAGTTCTTC.

This CDR3 is CASSFRGREDTQYF. The CDR3 DNA reads as TGTGCCAGCAGCTTCCGGGGTCGGGAAGATACGCAGTATTTT. The J gene is TRBJ2-3, the V gene TRBV5-5, with TRBD2 as a possible D gene (5 bases). V was trimmed by 2 bases and J by 5 bases, leaving 12 bases between them. CDR3 size: 14 residues. Germline assignment: CDR1 SGHKS and CDR2 YYEKEE (reference sequence).

The V and J genes are TRBV7-3 and TRBJ2-1; 12 bases fit TRBD2. Germline assignment: CDR1 SGHTA and CDR2 FQGTGA. Trimming removed 0 bases from V and 6 bases from J; junction bases left unmatched: 3. CDR3 length equals 16 residues. The DNA of the CDR3 is TGTGCCAGCAGCTTAACGTGGACTAGCGGGATCAATGAGCAGTTCTTC. This translates into CASSLTWTSGINEQFF.

V usage is TRBV12-5 and J usage is TRBJ1-2; D unclear. V lost 0 bases and J 8 bases, leaving 13 bases between the germline ends. This CDR3 has 14 amino acids. Germline CDR1 reads LGHNT; CDR2 reads FRNRAP. CDR3 sequence: CASGLVPWSGGYTF. The DNA for the CDR3 is TGTGCTAGTGGTTTGGTACCGTGGTCGGGGGGCTACACCTTC. The variable domain in full, with the rest retrieved from reference TRBV12-5 and TRBJ1-2, is DARVTQTPRHKVTEMGQEVTMRCQPILGHNTVFWYRQTMMQGLELLAYFRNRAPLDDSGMPKDRFSAEMPDATLATLKIQPSEPRDSAVYFCASGLVPWSGGYTFGSGTRLTVV.

The CDR3 nucleotides read TGTGCCAGCAGCTCCCCCGGGACAGGCGAGCAGTACTTC. Encoded protein: CASSSPGTGEQYF. V gene TRBV6-1 combines with J gene TRBJ2-7; 8 bases are a match to TRBD1. The ends lost 6 bases at V and 6 bases at J; junction bases unmatched: 7. CDR1 MNHNS and CDR2 SASEGT come from the germline V gene. The CDR3 consists of 13 residues.

The gene calls are TRBV7-9 and TRBJ2-3; maybe TRBD1 (5 bases). The V end lost 1 base, the J end lost 6 bases, and 8 bases lay between the germline ends. This CDR3 region has 13 residues. Germline V gene lookup returns CDR1 SEHNR and CDR2 FQNEAQ (reference sequence). CDR3 in DNA: TGTGCCAGCAGCTTAGGGGCAGGGGATACGCAGTATTTT. Protein sequence: CASSLGAGDTQYF.

V usage is TRBV7-2 and J usage is TRBJ2-3, with 9 nucleotides matching TRBD2. The CDR3 has 16 amino acids. The germline CDR1 and CDR2 sequences are SGHTA and FQGNSA. J gave up 4 bases and V 1 base, and 6 bases lay outside the gene matches. The CDR3 DNA is TGTGCCAGCAGCTTAGTTCCTGCGGGGGGGTCAGATACGCAGTATTTT. This sequence encodes CASSLVPAGGSDTQYF.

The chain uses TRBV28 and TRBJ2-7; 9 bases line up with TRBD1. Germline V gene data show CDR1 as MDHEN and CDR2 as SYDVKM. After removal of 5 bases from V and 2 bases from J, the junction contained 7 bases not matched to a gene. This CDR3 contains 15 residues. The CDR3 region has the DNA TGTGCCAGCAGTCCGGGACAGGGAAACCCCTACGAGCAGTACTTC. Translated: CASSPGQGNPYEQYF.

The V and J genes are TRBV9 and TRBJ2-1, with 13 bases aligning to TRBD2. This CDR3 is 15 amino acids long. V gave up 4 bases and J gave up 10 bases; unmatched junction bases: 8. Germline V CDR1 and CDR2: SGDLS, YYNGEE. The CDR3 is CASSLTSGRANEQFF. For the CDR3, the DNA is TGTGCCAGCAGCCTTACTAGCGGGAGGGCCAACGAGCAGTTCTTC.

V gene TRBV23-1 combines with J gene TRBJ2-7, with TRBD1 matching over 12 bases. TRBV23-1 is an ORF, and what it does is uncertain. CDR3 length: 17 residues. Trimming removed 3 bases from V and 4 bases from J; junction bases left unmatched: 10. The CDR3 DNA sequence: TGCGCCAGCAGTCACTTACTTACGGGACAGGGGGCTTACGAGCAGTACTTC. It yields the protein CASSHLLTGQGAYEQYF.

This chain uses TRBV5-4 with TRBJ2-2, with D possibly matching TRBD1 (6 bases). The CDR3 runs 14 residues. V lost 6 bases and J 8 bases, leaving 17 bases between the germline ends. Germline loops: CDR1 SGHNT, CDR2 YYREEE (reference sequence). The CDR3 is CASTSRGASGELFF. DNA for the CDR3: TGTGCCAGCACCTCCAGGGGTGCTTCGGGGGAGCTGTTTTTT. The whole variable domain, remainder taken from reference TRBV5-4 and TRBJ2-2, is ETGVTQSPTHLIKTRGQQVTLRCSSQSGHNTVSWYQQALGQGPQFIFQYYREEENGRGNFPPRFSGLQFPNYSSELNVNALELDDSALYLCASTSRGASGELFFGEGSRLTVL.

The chain has TRBV7-3 and TRBJ2-5, with 8 bases fitting TRBD2. The CDR3 loop spans 15 amino acids. CDR1 is SGHTA, CDR2 FQGTGA, per germline. Trimming cost V 2 bases and J 1 base; bases outside gene matches: 3. The CDR3 region has the DNA TGTGCCAGCAGCTTAGGTGCGGGGGGCCAAGAGACCCAGTACTTC. Translation gives CASSLGAGGQETQYF.

The chain links TRBV11-2 to TRBJ2-3, with D possibly matching TRBD1 (6 bases). V was clipped by 1 base and J by 0 bases, with 14 bases between them. This CDR3 is built from 17 residues. Germline-derived CDR1 and CDR2 are SGHAT and FQNNGV. The CDR3 region is CASSLVGGPDSTDTQYF. Written as DNA, the CDR3 is TGTGCCAGCAGCTTAGTAGGGGGACCCGATAGCACAGATACGCAGTATTTT.

The genes are TRBV4-1 and TRBJ1-3; D ambiguous. The CDR3 covers 17 residues. Between the trimmed V and J ends, which lost 3 bases and 0 bases, there was a span of 15 bases. Germline lookup yields CDR1 MGHRA and CDR2 YSYEKL. As DNA, the CDR3 is TGCGCCAGCAGCCATGGTCGGGTCCTCAGCTCTGGAAACACCATATATTTT. Translating gives CASSHGRVLSSGNTIYF.